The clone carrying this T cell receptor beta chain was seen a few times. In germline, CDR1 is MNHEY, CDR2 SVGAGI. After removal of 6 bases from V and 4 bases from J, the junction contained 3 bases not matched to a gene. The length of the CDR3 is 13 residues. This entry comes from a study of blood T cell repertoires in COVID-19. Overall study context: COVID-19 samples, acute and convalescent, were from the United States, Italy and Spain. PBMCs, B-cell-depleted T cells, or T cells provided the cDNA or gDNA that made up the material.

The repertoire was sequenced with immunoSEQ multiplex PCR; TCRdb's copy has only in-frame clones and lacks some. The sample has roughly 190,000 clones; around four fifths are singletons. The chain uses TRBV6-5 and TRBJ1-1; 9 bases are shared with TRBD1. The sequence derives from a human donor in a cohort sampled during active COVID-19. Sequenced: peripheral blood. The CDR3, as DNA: TGTGCCAGCAGGCGGACAGGGGTCACTGAAGCTTTCTTT. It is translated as CASRRTGVTEAFF.